A selection of T cell receptor beta chains follows, all from one sample in a study of T-cell reconstitution after alpha-beta-depleted transplantation in children. TCRdb reprocessed the PCR reads via MiXCR and lists one record per CDR3 protein. Of 420,000 or so distinct CDR3 sequences in the sample, approximately 11% were seen once. Sequencing was performed on PBMCs from the stem cell graft donor, taken from the stem cell graft. Source of these receptors: a human donor who donated a stem cell graft to a child with acute myeloid leukemia. Each CDR3 is given with its conserved first and last residue. Size is omitted from some rows. Given values are once, few, many or a class for expanded clones.

V | size | length | CDR3
TRBV7-2 | few | 16 | CASSPPGGQDLGEQFF
TRBV29-1 | NA | 10 | CSVALTEAFF
TRBV18 | few | 13 | CASSQDSGNTIYF
TRBV30 | NA | 13 | CAWIGNLNTEAFF
TRBV12-3/TRBV12-4 | NA | 13 | CASGINRDQPQHF
TRBV29-1 | few | 16 | CSAMFVGQGQNSPLHF
TRBV5-5 | NA | 14 | CASARGLSNQPQHF
TRBV5-1 | NA | 14 | CASSLRTGFETQYF
TRBV7-9 | few | 18 | CASTPIEASLAGKKRGGF
TRBV3-1 | few | 14 | CASSQIGGPNTQYF
TRBV29-1 | few | 12 | CSLGGENTEAFF
TRBV12-3/TRBV12-4 | many | 15 | CASSFPDRGVTEAFF
TRBV25-1 | few | 15 | CASSRRATALETQYF
TRBV5-5 | many | 16 | CASSLRTGGTQETQYF
TRBV11-2 | few | 19 | CASSLGDFWGTVIQETQYF
TRBV5-1 | few | 14 | CASSTSGLYNEQFF
TRBV5-1 | NA | 16 | CASSLARDGADYGYTF
TRBV3-1 | NA | 14 | CASSPGQEGTEAFF